This record looks at one TCR beta chain sequence and its context. Its antigen is undetermined. This entry comes from a study of T cell responses to AZD1222 COVID-19 vaccine. General study results and limits: Just 6 or 7 people given AZD1222 tested seropositive at baseline. The study found vaccine-associated CD4 TCRs spanning spike, dominant at 160-218 and 743-854. Females made up more of the donors, who were largely white British, and clonal diversity may have come out too low.

The V and J ends lost 2 bases and 2 bases, in that order; junction bases with no gene match: 12. The CDR3 spans 17 residues. Germline V CDR1 and CDR2: LGHNA, YSLEER. Clones were sequenced by immunoSEQ multiplex PCR, and TCRdb holds only the in-frame ones, with some missing. The data hold about 31,000 clones, with around 87% observed a single time. The sequenced sample was peripheral blood, obtained 28 days after the second AZD1222 dose. This sequence was found in an adult who received the AZD1222 COVID-19 vaccine. V is TRBV4-3 and J is TRBJ2-7, with 7 positions matching TRBD1. In DNA, the CDR3 is TGCGCCAGCAGCCAAATACCCATTACAGGGGATACCTACGAGCAGTACTTC. Translated: CASSQIPITGDTYEQYF.